Below, 16 T cell receptor beta chains from the same sample are listed, as sequenced in a study of blood T cell repertoires in COVID-19. Assay used: immunoSEQ multiplex PCR; TCRdb lists only in-frame clones, some missing. The sample has more than 95,000 clones; approximately 80% are singletons. The sequenced material came from peripheral blood. Receptors originate from a man aged 55 to 70 with acute or convalescent COVID-19.

The gene calls are TRBV15 and TRBJ2-5, with a tentative D call TRBD1 (7 bases). CDR1 is LNHNV and CDR2 is YYDKDF in the germline V gene (reference sequence). V lost 5 bases and J 1 base, leaving 14 bases between the germline ends. The CDR3 sequence is 15 residues long. CDR3 region: CATSGGYRGQETQYF. The CDR3 nucleotides read TGTGCCACCAGCGGGGGGTACAGGGGCCAAGAGACCCAGTACTTC.

Concerning this clone itself: The same CDR3 also results from other DNA sequences found in this sample. The chain employs TRBV2 and TRBJ2-5; D is perhaps TRBD1 (5 bases). Per the germline V gene, CDR1 is SNHLY and CDR2 is FYNNEI. The CDR3 extends over 14 amino acids. V lost 5 bases, J lost 1 base, and 11 bases lay in between. In DNA, the CDR3 is TGTGCCAGCAGTCCAAAGACAGTCCAAGAGACCCAGTACTTC. Encoded protein: CASSPKTVQETQYF.

CDR3 DNA sequence: TGTGCCAGCAGCCCCCGACAGGGCGAGGGTTCACCCCTCCACTTT. Its translation is CASSPRQGEGSPLHF. This chain connects TRBV9 to TRBJ1-6; TRBD1 agrees at 7 bases. The J segment lost 9 bases and the V segment lost 4 bases, leaving 10 bases of the junction unmatched. CDR3 length: 15 residues. The germline V gene encodes CDR1 SGDLS and CDR2 YYNGEE.

V is TRBV5-1 and J is TRBJ2-7; D may be TRBD1 (6 bases). The CDR3 contains 12 residues. Trimming left V 3 bases short and J 4 bases short, with 8 bases between. Germline lookup yields CDR1 SGHRS and CDR2 YFSETQ. Here the CDR3 DNA reads TGCGCCAGCAGCTCACAGGGTTACGAGCAGTACTTC. This translates into CASSSQGYEQYF.

V usage is TRBV2 and J usage is TRBJ1-1; possibly TRBD1 for D (5 bases). This CDR3 is 12 amino acids long. Trimming took off 9 bases at V and 4 bases at J, with 12 bases between the two ends. Per the germline V gene, CDR1 is SNHLY and CDR2 is FYNNEI. The CDR3 nucleotides read TGTGCCAGACTTAGACAGCCCACTGAAGCTTTCTTT. This codes for CARLRQPTEAFF. The full variable domain, in which reference TRBV2 and TRBJ1-1 provide the parts outside the CDR3, is EPEVTQTPSHQVTQMGQEVILRCVPISNHLYFYWYRQILGQKVEFLVSFYNNEISEKSEIFDDQFSVERPDGSNFTLKIRSTKLEDSAMYFCARLRQPTEAFFGQGTRLTVV.

V usage is TRBV5-3 and J usage is TRBJ2-7; 13 bases agree with TRBD2. TRBV5-3 is classed as an ORF, of uncertain function. With V trimmed by 0 bases and J by 2 bases, 14 bases remained unmatched. CDR3 length equals 20 residues. CDR3 in DNA: TGTGCCAGAAGCTTGGAGGGACAGGGGACGGGACTAGCGGGGCCCTACGAGCAGTACTTC. Protein product: CARSLEGQGTGLAGPYEQYF.

The V call is TRBV27, the J call TRBJ1-2; TRBD1 matches 10 bases. From germline, CDR1 is MNHEY and CDR2 SMNVEV (reference sequence). This CDR3 region has 17 residues. V shed 0 bases, J shed 5 bases, and the junction held 9 bases outside the gene matches. The CDR3 is CASSLSGLDRGLYGYTF. The DNA for the CDR3 is TGTGCCAGCAGTTTATCGGGTCTCGACAGGGGGCTTTATGGCTACACCTTC.

V is TRBV7-9 and J is TRBJ2-1, with D perhaps TRBD2 (5 bases). The V and J ends lost 5 bases and 5 bases respectively, with 13 bases between them. Germline-derived CDR1 and CDR2 are SEHNR and FQNEAQ (reference sequence). The CDR3 extends over 14 amino acids. CDR3 region: CASSQDRGNNEQFF. The CDR3 coding sequence is TGTGCCAGCAGCCAAGACCGGGGAAACAATGAGCAGTTCTTC.

For the CDR3, the DNA is TGTGCCATCAGTGGAGGGAGTCGGGGGGACAAAAATGAAAAACTGTTTTTT. Protein sequence: CAISGGSRGDKNEKLFF. The V gene is TRBV10-3, the J gene TRBJ1-4, with a weak D call TRBD1 (6 bases). V was pared by 4 bases and J by 5 bases, with 20 bases between. CDR3 length: 17 amino acids. Germline V CDR1 and CDR2: ENHRY, SYGVKD.

The gene calls are TRBV25-1 and TRBJ1-1; maybe TRBD1 (6 bases). With 3 bases removed from V and 0 bases from J, the gap between germline ends came to 11 bases. The CDR3 sequence is 15 residues long. Germline V gene data show CDR1 as MGHDK and CDR2 as SYGVNS. CDR3 sequence reads: CASSDMGQVNTEAFF. For the CDR3, the DNA is TGTGCCAGCAGTGACATGGGACAAGTGAACACTGAAGCTTTCTTT.

The chain is built from TRBV5-4 and TRBJ2-3; the match to TRBD2 covers 9 bases. Germline values: CDR1 SGHNT, CDR2 YYREEE (reference sequence). This CDR3 has 16 residues. The V and J ends lost 3 bases and 2 bases, in that order; junction bases with no gene match: 7. The CDR3 sequence: CASSSASGALTDTQYF. For the CDR3, the DNA is TGTGCCAGCAGCTCGGCTAGCGGGGCCCTCACAGATACGCAGTATTTT.

The V gene is TRBV9, the J gene TRBJ2-3; 9 nucleotides align to TRBD2. This CDR3 is built from 14 residues. Trimming at V came to 4 bases and at J to 5 bases, leaving 5 bases not matched to a gene. The germline V gene has CDR1 SGDLS and CDR2 YYNGEE. This CDR3 is CASSPWTSVDTQYF. The DNA for the CDR3 is TGTGCCAGCAGCCCCTGGACTAGCGTAGATACGCAGTATTTT.

This sequence joins TRBV15 and TRBJ2-7, with D tentatively TRBD2 (6 bases). The CDR3 contains 16 residues. Trimming pared 4 bases from V and 6 bases from J, leaving 22 bases between. The germline V gene encodes CDR1 LNHNV and CDR2 YYDKDF (reference sequence). Written as DNA, the CDR3 is TGTGCCACCAGCAAGGATCTAGGCGGGATACCCATCGAGCAGTACTTC. Translation: CATSKDLGGIPIEQYF.

V usage is TRBV7-3 and J usage is TRBJ2-2; D is possibly TRBD1 (6 bases). CDR1 SGHTA and CDR2 FQGTGA come from the germline V gene. The CDR3 totals 13 residues. V lost 5 bases, J lost 4 bases, and 8 bases lay in between. The CDR3, as DNA: TGTGCCAGCAGCACAGGGTCCACCGGGGAGCTGTTTTTT. Its translation is CASSTGSTGELFF. Full variable domain (missing parts from reference TRBV7-3 and TRBJ2-2): GAGVSQTPSNKVTEKGKYVELRCDPISGHTALYWYRQSLGQGPEFLIYFQGTGAADDSGLPNDRFFAVRPEGSVSTLKIQRTERGDSAVYLCASSTGSTGELFFGEGSRLTVL.

Only a few counts were recorded for this clone. This chain uses TRBV4-3 with TRBJ2-2; perhaps TRBD2 as D (6 bases). The V end lost 0 bases, the J end lost 3 bases, and 8 bases lay between the germline ends. The germline V gene has CDR1 LGHNA and CDR2 YSLEER. The CDR3 has 15 amino acids. The CDR3 sequence is CASSQDREYTGELFF. The DNA of the CDR3 is TGCGCCAGCAGCCAAGATCGGGAGTACACCGGGGAGCTGTTTTTT.

The CDR3 coding sequence is TGTGCCATCAGTGATACAGGGGGCGCATCACCCCTCCACTTT. Protein: CAISDTGGASPLHF. The chain has TRBV10-3 and TRBJ1-6; TRBD1 matches at 9 bases. The CDR3 consists of 14 residues. The germline V gene encodes CDR1 ENHRY and CDR2 SYGVKD. V lost 3 bases, J lost 10 bases, and 4 bases stayed unmatched.